This is a list of T cell receptor beta chains from one sample in a study of Ad26.COV2.S vaccination and SARS-CoV-2 variants. Clones were read by immunoSEQ multiplex PCR, and TCRdb kept only the in-frame ones, dropping some. There are approximately 450,000 clones in the sample; around 90% occur only once, and 12% lies in the top ten. The specimen was peripheral blood, collected in a trial of Ad26.COV2.S vaccine versus placebo. These receptors all stem from a person aged 18-60 years who received the Ad26.COV2.S COVID-19 vaccine or a placebo. CDR3s include the opening cysteine and the closing phenylalanine or tryptophan. Each record gives: D gene, V gene, clone size, J gene, CDR3 DNA, CDR3 protein. The D gene is left open where the match is weak. Only some rows state a clone size, as once, few, many or a class for expanded clones.

TRBD2	TRBV7-6	-	TRBJ2-1	TGTGCCAGCAGTTATCGACTAGCGGGAAATAATGAGCAGTTCTTC	CASSYRLAGNNEQFF
-	TRBV4-1	-	TRBJ2-5	TGCGCCAGCAGCTCATACGTCCGAAGACAAGAGACCCAGTACTTC	CASSSYVRRQETQYF
-	TRBV12-3/TRBV12-4	-	TRBJ1-1	TGTGCCAGCAGTTTTAAGGAGAACACTGAAGCTTTCTTT	CASSFKENTEAFF
TRBD1	TRBV28	-	TRBJ1-1	TGTGCCAGCCTCGGACAGGGGGAAGGGAACACTGAAGCTTTCTTT	CASLGQGEGNTEAFF
-	TRBV9	-	TRBJ2-7	TGTGCCAGCAGCGTAGGTCGGGGGACCTCCTACGAGCAGTACTTC	CASSVGRGTSYEQYF
TRBD1	TRBV2	once	TRBJ1-2	TGTGCCAGCGTCGTCGGGACAGCCTACTATGGCTACACCTTC	CASVVGTAYYGYTF
-	TRBV9	-	TRBJ2-2	TGTGCCAGCACCCGACAGGCGGGCACCGGGGAGCTGTTTTTT	CASTRQAGTGELFF
-	TRBV14	-	TRBJ2-1	TGTGCCAGCAGCCAAGGAGCTCTCTCAAATAACTACAATGAGCAGTTCTTC	CASSQGALSNNYNEQFF
-	TRBV18	-	TRBJ2-1	TGTGCCAGCTCACCACCGGTGAGGACAGCCTACAATGAGCAGTTCTTC	CASSPPVRTAYNEQFF
-	TRBV7-6	-	TRBJ2-2	TGTGCCAGCAGCTTAGCGTCAGGACCTAACACCGGGGAGCTGTTTTTT	CASSLASGPNTGELFF
-	TRBV7-3	-	TRBJ2-1	TGTGCCAGCAGCCGACAGCTAGGGGATGCTGAGCAGTTCTTC	CASSRQLGDAEQFF
TRBD1	TRBV2	-	TRBJ2-3	TGTGCCAGCAGAGCCGGGACAGGGTACACAGATACGCAGTATTTT	CASRAGTGYTDTQYF
-	TRBV20-1	-	TRBJ1-2	TGCAGTGCCAGTTTGAGCTCCTCTGGCTACACCTTC	CSASLSSSGYTF
-	TRBV7-9	-	TRBJ1-2	TGTGCCAGCAGCCTAGGTGGGGGGACTGTCGGAGGCTACACCTTC	CASSLGGGTVGGYTF
-	TRBV10-1	-	TRBJ2-3	TGCGCCAGCAGTGAGTCTAGCGGCACAGATACGCAGTATTTT	CASSESSGTDTQYF
-	TRBV3-1/TRBV3-2	-	TRBJ2-2	TGTGCCAGCAGCCATGGGACGAACACCGGGGAGCTGTTTTTT	CASSHGTNTGELFF
-	TRBV4-1	-	TRBJ2-7	TGCGCCAGCAGCCGGGCAGAGGGCTCCTACGAGCAGTACTTC	CASSRAEGSYEQYF
-	TRBV29-1	-	TRBJ2-2	TGCAGCGTTGAAGTACCCGGGGAGCTGTTTTTT	CSVEVPGELFF
TRBD1	TRBV28	-	TRBJ2-5	TGTGCCAGCAGCCGGCCGACAGGGTCCCTCCAAGAGACCCAGTACTTC	CASSRPTGSLQETQYF
-	TRBV2	-	TRBJ2-7	TGTGCCAGCAGTAAAAGGGCACTTTACGAGCAGTACTTC	CASSKRALYEQYF
TRBD2	TRBV28	-	TRBJ2-7	TGTGCCAGCAGTGTACCGGCGGGGGTTGCCTACGAGCAGTACTTC	CASSVPAGVAYEQYF
-	TRBV4-2	few	TRBJ1-6	TGTGCCAGCAGCCACGTCGGCCGAGGTAATTCACCCCTCCACTTT	CASSHVGRGNSPLHF
-	TRBV21-1	-	TRBJ2-7	TGTGCCAGCACTCACCGGGACGGATTCTACGAGCAGTACTTC	CASTHRDGFYEQYF
TRBD2	TRBV25-1	-	TRBJ2-7	TGTGCCAGCAGTGACTGGACTAGCGGGAACCACGAGCAGTACTTC	CASSDWTSGNHEQYF
TRBD2	TRBV14	-	TRBJ2-1	TGTGCCAGCAGCCAAGATCGTTTCGGTAGCGGGTTTAACTACAATGAGCAGTTCTTC	CASSQDRFGSGFNYNEQFF
TRBD1	TRBV9	-	TRBJ2-7	TGTGCCAGCAGCGTACGGGACAGGGGGCAATTAGACGAGCAGTACTTC	CASSVRDRGQLDEQYF
TRBD2	TRBV29-1	-	TRBJ2-1	TGCAGCGTCGATGGACTAGCGGGAGGCAATGAGCAGTTCTTC	CSVDGLAGGNEQFF
-	TRBV7-8	-	TRBJ1-5	TGTGCCAGCAGCTTAGGTGGGGTAGGTCGGGTGGAGCAGCCCCAGCATTTT	CASSLGGVGRVEQPQHF
TRBD1	TRBV29-1	-	TRBJ1-1	TGCAGCGGTAAGGGACAGGCTAACACTGAAGCTTTCTTT	CSGKGQANTEAFF
TRBD1	TRBV28	-	TRBJ2-3	TGTGCCAGCAGCCTGGCGGACAGGGGTCGCACAGATACGCAGTATTTT	CASSLADRGRTDTQYF
-	TRBV5-1	-	TRBJ1-1	TGCGCCAGCAGCTTGGCCGGGGACATAAACACTGAAGCTTTCTTT	CASSLAGDINTEAFF
TRBD2	TRBV30	once	TRBJ2-1	TGTGCCTGGAGACCAGCGGGAGGGAGTCGCCATGAGCAGTTCTTC	CAWRPAGGSRHEQFF
TRBD2	TRBV3-1/TRBV3-2	-	TRBJ2-1	TGTGCCAGCAGCCAAGGAGCGGGAGGGATCAGCTCCTACAATGAGCAGTTCTTC	CASSQGAGGISSYNEQFF
-	TRBV9	-	TRBJ2-3	TGTGCCAGCGGCGGGCTAGCCCGACCAGATACGCAGTATTTT	CASGGLARPDTQYF
-	TRBV4-1	-	TRBJ2-7	TGCGCCAGCAGCCAAGATGGTTCGAGGGTTGCCTACGAGCAGTACTTC	CASSQDGSRVAYEQYF
-	TRBV25-1	once	TRBJ1-1	TGTGCCAGCAGTGAATGGGCAGGCAACACTGAAGCTTTCTTT	CASSEWAGNTEAFF
-	TRBV9	-	TRBJ2-1	TGTGCCAGCAGCGTCCTGGACTCCTACAATGAGCAGTTCTTC	CASSVLDSYNEQFF
TRBD1	TRBV19	-	TRBJ1-2	TGTGCCAGTAGGATAAGGACAGGGGGAGACTATGGCTACACCTTC	CASRIRTGGDYGYTF
-	TRBV21-1	-	TRBJ2-7	TGTGCCAGCAGTCCCCGCGGGAGATACGAGCAGTACTTC	CASSPRGRYEQYF
-	TRBV6-6	-	TRBJ2-5	TGTGCCAGCAGTTACTCACGACAGCCGAGGGAGACCCAGTACTTC	CASSYSRQPRETQYF
-	TRBV7-2	few	TRBJ1-1	TGTGCCAGCAGCTTAGGGGGCAGTTCGAACACTGAAGCTTTCTTT	CASSLGGSSNTEAFF
-	TRBV7-8	once	TRBJ2-3	TGTGCCAGCAGCTTAAGCTCAGTTATTAGCACAGATACGCAGTATTTT	CASSLSSVISTDTQYF
TRBD2	TRBV6-2/TRBV6-3	-	TRBJ2-1	TGTGCCAGCAGCAGACTAGCGGGAGTTCGCAATGAGCAGTTCTTC	CASSRLAGVRNEQFF
-	TRBV5-1	-	TRBJ2-7	TGCGCCAGCAGCTTGTCCGGGAGTTCCAACGAGCAGTACTTC	CASSLSGSSNEQYF
-	TRBV23-1	-	TRBJ1-5	TGCGCCAGCAGTCTGAGTTCCGGCAATCAGCCCCAGCATTTT	CASSLSSGNQPQHF
-	TRBV29-1	-	TRBJ2-5	TGCAGCGTCGCCACAGGGTTAGAGACCCAGTACTTC	CSVATGLETQYF
TRBD2	TRBV7-9	-	TRBJ2-5	TGTGCCAGCAGCTTATCTAGCGGGAAGGAGACCCAGTACTTC	CASSLSSGKETQYF
-	TRBV15	-	TRBJ1-2	TGTGCCACCAGCACCCCGGCCGGTCCCTATGGCTACACCTTC	CATSTPAGPYGYTF
-	TRBV11-2	few	TRBJ2-7	TGTGCCAGCAGCCTCGACAGGGCGGGAAGTTACGAGCAGTACTTC	CASSLDRAGSYEQYF
-	TRBV20-1	-	TRBJ2-3	TGCAGTGCTAGTACAACCGGGGATACGCAGTATTTT	CSASTTGDTQYF
-	TRBV5-5	-	TRBJ2-1	TGTGCCAGCAGCTTGGCTTCGGAACTCTCCTACAATGAGCAGTTCTTC	CASSLASELSYNEQFF
-	TRBV7-2	-	TRBJ2-7	TGTGCCAGCAGCTTATCCGAGCTCTACGAGCAGTACTTC	CASSLSELYEQYF
TRBD1	TRBV15	-	TRBJ2-2	TGTGCCACCATGACAGGGCGCACCGGGGAGCTGTTTTTT	CATMTGRTGELFF
-	TRBV29-1	-	TRBJ2-3	TGCAGCGTTGAAGTTGGAGGAGATACGCAGTATTTT	CSVEVGGDTQYF
-	TRBV6-5	-	TRBJ1-1	TGTGCCAGCAGTTACGAGGGCGCAGCTGAAGCTTTCTTT	CASSYEGAAEAFF
-	TRBV6-1	-	TRBJ2-3	TGTGCCAGCACCTCGGTGGGGGTCGCCGGAGATACGCAGTATTTT	CASTSVGVAGDTQYF
TRBD2	TRBV7-9	-	TRBJ2-1	TGTGCCAGCAGCCCTAGACTAGCGGGAGAGGAGAAGGTCAATGAGCAGTTCTTC	CASSPRLAGEEKVNEQFF
TRBD1	TRBV6-5	-	TRBJ1-2	TGTGCCAGCAGTTACTCAGATCAGGGGGGTGGCTACACCTTC	CASSYSDQGGGYTF
-	TRBV5-6	-	TRBJ2-2	TGTGCCAGCAGCTTGGTCGGGCGCCAAACCGGGGAGCTGTTTTTT	CASSLVGRQTGELFF